The sample holds one count of the clone carrying this TCR beta chain. Its target is unknown. The method was immunoSEQ multiplex PCR; TCRdb's version includes in-frame clones alone and lacks a portion of them. Of 40,000 to 55,000 clones listed, 75% to 90% are singletons. These data originate in a study of regulatory and conventional T cells in RAG deficiency. Conventional CD4+ T cells were sorted from blood as CD25-low CD127-high cells. The CDR3 runs to 12 residues. With 6 bases removed from V and 9 bases from J, the gap between germline ends came to 12 bases. CDR1 SNHLY and CDR2 FYNNEI come from the germline V gene. The study, taken as a whole, reports: Shannon entropy fell and Simpson indices rose in RAG-deficient patients. Sorted Omenn CD25-high CD127-low cells may not be bona fide Tregs. Shorter CDR3s in all patient subsets; >80% Treg-Tconv overlap in Omenn.

These data also formed part of another study, on regulatory T cells. From that paper: Primers: 52 TRBV forward and 13 TRBJ reverse.

The sequence was obtained from a human donor in good health. The sequenced sample consisted of CD4+ effector T cells sorted from blood. This chain connects TRBV2 to TRBJ1-5; maybe TRBD1 (5 bases). CDR3 coding DNA: TGTGCCAGCAGAGAGGGGTCGGGGCCCCAGCATTTT. Translation gives CASREGSGPQHF.